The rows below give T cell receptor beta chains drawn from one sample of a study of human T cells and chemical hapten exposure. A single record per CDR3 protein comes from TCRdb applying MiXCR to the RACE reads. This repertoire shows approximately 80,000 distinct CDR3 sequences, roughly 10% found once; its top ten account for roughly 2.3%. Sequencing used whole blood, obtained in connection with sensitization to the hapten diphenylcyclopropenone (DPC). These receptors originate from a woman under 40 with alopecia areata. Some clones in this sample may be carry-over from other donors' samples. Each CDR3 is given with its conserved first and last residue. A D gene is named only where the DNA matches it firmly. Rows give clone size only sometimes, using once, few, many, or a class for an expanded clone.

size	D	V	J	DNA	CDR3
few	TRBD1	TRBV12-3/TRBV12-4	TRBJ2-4	TGTGCCAGCAGTTTAATGGGACAGAGAAACATTCAGTACTTC	CASSLMGQRNIQYF
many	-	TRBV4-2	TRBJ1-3	TGTGCCAGCAGCCCGACGGTGTACAAAAGCTCTGGAAACACCATATATTTT	CASSPTVYKSSGNTIYF
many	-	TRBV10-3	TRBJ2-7	TGTGCCATCAGTGAGTCGAGTGGCAGAGTCTACGAGCAGTACTTC	CAISESSGRVYEQYF
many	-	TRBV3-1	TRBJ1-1	TGTGCCAGCAGCCCGCCTGGGGGGCAGTACACTGAAGCTTTCTTT	CASSPPGGQYTEAFF
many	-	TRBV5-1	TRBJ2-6	TGCGCCAGCAGCTCTCCGGGGGCCAACGTCCTGACTTTC	CASSSPGANVLTF
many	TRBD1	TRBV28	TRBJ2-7	TGTGCCAGCAGTTACGTTGACAGGGCCACTTACGAGCAGTACTTC	CASSYVDRATYEQYF
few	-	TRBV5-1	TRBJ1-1	TGCGCCAGCAGCTTCACAGTGACGAACACTGAAGCTTTCTTT	CASSFTVTNTEAFF
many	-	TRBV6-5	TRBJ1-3	TGTGCCAGCAGTTACGCCATGTCCCGAGGATCGTCTGGAAACACCATATATTTT	CASSYAMSRGSSGNTIYF
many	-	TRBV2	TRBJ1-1	TGTGCCAGCAGTCTGGAGACAGGGAACACTGAAGCTTTCTTT	CASSLETGNTEAFF
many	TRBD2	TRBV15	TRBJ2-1	TGTGCCACCAGCAGAGGGGGAACTAGCGGGAGCTCCTACAATGAGCAGTTCTTC	CATSRGGTSGSSYNEQFF
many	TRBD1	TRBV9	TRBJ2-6	TGTGCCAGCAGCGAAGGGACAGACGGGGCCAACGTCCTGACTTTC	CASSEGTDGANVLTF
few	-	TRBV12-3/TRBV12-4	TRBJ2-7	TGTGCCAGCAGCCCAAAGGGAGGGGGCGAGCAGTACTTC	CASSPKGGGEQYF
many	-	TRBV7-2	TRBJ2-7	TGTGCCAGCAGCTTAGCGTGGGCAGCCGGGTACGAGCAGTACTTC	CASSLAWAAGYEQYF
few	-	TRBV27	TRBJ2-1	TGTGCCAGCAGTTTATTCGTGGGTTACAATGAGCAGTTCTTC	CASSLFVGYNEQFF
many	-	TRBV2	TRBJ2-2	TGTGCCAGCAGTGACAACCCGACGAACACCGGGGAGCTGTTTTTT	CASSDNPTNTGELFF
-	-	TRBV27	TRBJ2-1	TGTGCCAGCAGCATCGGACATAAAAATGAGCAGTTCTTC	CASSIGHKNEQFF
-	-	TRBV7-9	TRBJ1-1	TGTGCCAGCAGCACGCCGGGGAACACTGAAGCTTTCTTT	CASSTPGNTEAFF
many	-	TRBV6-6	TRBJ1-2	TGTGCCAGCAGTTACGACCCTCCCGCAGGGACCTATGGCTACACCTTC	CASSYDPPAGTYGYTF
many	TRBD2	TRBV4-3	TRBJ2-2	TGCGCCAGCAGCCCTCGTCGGGGGGTAACCGGGGAGCTGTTTTTT	CASSPRRGVTGELFF
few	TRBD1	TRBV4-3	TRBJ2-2	TGCGCCAGCAGCCAATTACAGGGGACCGGGGAGCTGTTTTTT	CASSQLQGTGELFF